This TCR beta chain was retrieved from a study of Tregs in tolerant kidney transplant recipients. The table came from immunoSEQ multiplex PCR; TCRdb's copy has only in-frame clones and leaves some out. The table includes approximately 260,000 clones, approximately 83% detected once. V lost 2 bases and J 4 bases, leaving 9 bases between the germline ends. Germline V gene sequence: CDR1 LNHDA, CDR2 SQIVND (reference sequence). The CDR3 contains 14 residues. Sequences were obtained from CD4+ T cells from blood. V and J are TRBV19 and TRBJ1-5; D not resolved. The clonotype was recovered from a human donor in good health. The CDR3 protein is CASSIRRLNQPQHF. The DNA of the CDR3 is TGTGCCAGTAGTATACGTAGATTAAATCAGCCCCAGCATTTT. Supplemented by reference TRBV19 and TRBJ1-5, the full variable domain reads DGGITQSPKYLFRKEGQNVTLSCEQNLNHDAMYWYRQDPGQGLRLIYYSQIVNDFQKGDIAEGYSVSREKKESFPLTVTSAQKNPTAFYLCASSIRRLNQPQHFGDGTRLSIL.